Shown below are 14 T cell receptor beta chains from a single sample sequenced in a study of T cell changes during pregnancy in multiple sclerosis. TCRdb's table, derived via immunoSEQ multiplex PCR, lists solely in-frame clones and lacks some. The sample includes around 51,000 clones, 94% seen only once; the top ten take around 0.6%. Sequenced here: CD4+ T cells from peripheral blood mononuclear cells, sampled in the second trimester of pregnancy. These receptor sequences come from a female donor with multiple sclerosis, enrolled in a pregnancy study.

The V and J genes are TRBV4-2 and TRBJ2-3; 9 bases are shared with TRBD2. The CDR3 totals 17 residues. The ends lost 4 bases at V and 6 bases at J; junction bases unmatched: 14. The germline V gene has CDR1 LGHNA and CDR2 YNFKEQ. The CDR3 spells CASSPRDSRGGGDTQYF. For the CDR3, the DNA is TGTGCCAGCAGCCCCAGGGACTCGCGGGGGGGCGGTGATACGCAGTATTTT.

This clone was counted once. V gene TRBV30 combines with J gene TRBJ1-2; tentatively, D is TRBD1 (5 bases). There are 15 residues in the CDR3. From germline, CDR1 is GTSNPN and CDR2 SVGIG (reference sequence). Trimming left V 4 bases short and J 8 bases short, with 23 bases between. The CDR3 DNA reads as TGTGCCTGGAAAGGGGCGGGAAGGAGGCTTGGGGGCTACACCTTC. Translation gives CAWKGAGRRLGGYTF.

The chain carries TRBV18 and TRBJ2-1; 11 positions match TRBD2. The V and J ends lost 0 bases and 5 bases, in that order; junction bases with no gene match: 6. This CDR3 has 17 amino acids. Per germline, CDR1 KGHSH and CDR2 LQKENI. CDR3 region: CASSPPNQGLADNEQFF. The CDR3 coding sequence is TGTGCCAGCTCACCACCAAATCAGGGACTAGCGGACAATGAGCAGTTCTTC.

This rearrangement joins TRBV2 to TRBJ1-2, with 7 positions matching TRBD1. This CDR3 spans 15 amino acids. The V and J ends lost 1 base and 3 bases, in that order; junction bases with no gene match: 5. The germline gives CDR1 SNHLY, CDR2 FYNNEI. Written as DNA, the CDR3 is TGTGCCAGCAGTGAAGAGCGGACAGGAGACTATGGCTACACCTTC. Translated: CASSEERTGDYGYTF.

Only a few counts were recorded for this clone. This CDR3 reads CASSISGRGTSAEAFF. The CDR3 region has the DNA TGTGCCAGTAGTATCTCAGGCAGGGGGACTTCGGCTGAAGCTTTCTTT. The chain has TRBV19 and TRBJ1-1, with 7 bases identical to TRBD1. V dropped 3 bases and J dropped 6; count of bases not matched to a gene: 13. CDR3 length equals 16 residues. Germline assignment: CDR1 LNHDA and CDR2 SQIVND (reference sequence).

The count of this clone is one. CDR3: CASKSGSSAYGYTF. CDR3 DNA sequence: TGTGCCAGTAAATCCGGGTCCTCAGCCTATGGCTACACCTTC. The rearrangement uses TRBV19 and TRBJ1-2; D remains unclear. Germline lookup yields CDR1 LNHDA and CDR2 SQIVND (reference sequence). The ends were cut back, 7 bases at V and 4 bases at J, with 16 bases in the middle. The CDR3 is made up of 14 amino acids.

The chain uses TRBV7-9 and TRBJ2-5; D is possibly TRBD2 (6 bases). Germline CDR1 and CDR2: SEHNR and FQNEAQ (reference sequence). The CDR3 contains 14 residues. Trimming removed 4 bases at V and 5 bases at J, with 14 bases between. The CDR3 nucleotides are TGTGCCAGCAGCTCGGGACTCCCGCCGGAGACCCAGTACTTC. It is translated as CASSSGLPPETQYF.

The chain has TRBV7-2 and TRBJ1-5; tentative D call: TRBD1 (5 bases). With 6 bases removed from V and 6 bases from J, the gap between germline ends came to 15 bases. Germline V gene lookup returns CDR1 SGHTA and CDR2 FQGNSA. The CDR3 spans 14 residues. DNA for the CDR3: TGTGCCAGCAGTCCGAACGGGGGAGGTCAGCCCCAGCATTTT. Encoded protein: CASSPNGGGQPQHF. Supplemented by reference TRBV7-2 and TRBJ1-5, the full variable domain reads GAGVSQSPSNKVTEKGKDVELRCDPISGHTALYWYRQSLGQGLEFLIYFQGNSAPDKSGLPSDRFSAERTGGSVSTLTIQRTQQEDSAVYLCASSPNGGGQPQHFGDGTRLSIL.

There are a few counts of this clone. The rearrangement links TRBV29-1 to TRBJ2-3; D might be TRBD2 (6 bases). V gave up 4 bases and J gave up 4 bases, with 12 bases separating them. CDR1 and CDR2 (germline): SQVTM, ANQGSEA. CDR3 size: 13 residues. CDR3 residues: CSVGGGVADTQYF. The CDR3 region has the DNA TGCAGCGTTGGAGGCGGGGTAGCAGATACGCAGTATTTT.

The rearrangement joins TRBV5-1 to TRBJ1-1; TRBD1 aligns across 11 bases. The J segment lost 4 bases and the V segment lost 3 bases, leaving 2 bases of the junction unmatched. Per the germline V gene, CDR1 is SGHRS and CDR2 is YFSETQ. The CDR3 is 14 residues long. CDR3 in amino acids: CASSSGTGGTEAFF. The CDR3 nucleotides are TGCGCCAGCAGCTCCGGGACAGGGGGCACTGAAGCTTTCTTT.

This chain joins TRBV19 and TRBJ1-2; D is possibly TRBD1 (6 bases). CDR1 LNHDA and CDR2 SQIVND come from the germline V gene (reference sequence). V shed 7 bases and J shed 4 bases, with 16 bases lying between them. The CDR3 loop spans 14 amino acids. CDR3 amino acids: CASTHGGGGYGYTF. The CDR3 DNA is TGTGCCAGTACCCATGGGGGGGGCGGCTATGGCTACACCTTC.

This chain's CDR3 is CASSLAPVYGYTF. CDR3 coding DNA: TGTGCCAGCAGCTTAGCCCCGGTCTATGGCTACACCTTC. The chain is built from TRBV11-2 and TRBJ1-2; D unresolved. The length of the CDR3 is 13 residues. The germline V gene encodes CDR1 SGHAT and CDR2 FQNNGV. V was trimmed by 1 base and J by 4 bases, leaving 7 bases between them.

The chain links TRBV28 to TRBJ2-7, with D perhaps TRBD1 (5 bases). This CDR3 has 13 residues. Per the germline V gene, CDR1 is MDHEN and CDR2 is SYDVKM. The V end lost 3 bases, the J end lost 3 bases, and 9 bases lay between the germline ends. In nucleotides, the CDR3 is TGTGCCAGCAGTTTTGGACAAAACTACGAGCAGTACTTC. Translation gives CASSFGQNYEQYF.

In the case of this clone: Other nucleotide sequences from this sample produce the same CDR3. This sequence joins TRBV7-9 and TRBJ1-2; 9 nucleotides line up with TRBD1. V was pared by 5 bases and J by 5 bases, with 3 bases of the junction left unmatched. Germline lookup yields CDR1 SEHNR and CDR2 FQNEAQ (reference sequence). The CDR3 has 13 amino acids. CDR3 in DNA: TGTGCCAGCAGCCCCGGGACAGGGTATGGCTACACCTTC. Protein sequence: CASSPGTGYGYTF.